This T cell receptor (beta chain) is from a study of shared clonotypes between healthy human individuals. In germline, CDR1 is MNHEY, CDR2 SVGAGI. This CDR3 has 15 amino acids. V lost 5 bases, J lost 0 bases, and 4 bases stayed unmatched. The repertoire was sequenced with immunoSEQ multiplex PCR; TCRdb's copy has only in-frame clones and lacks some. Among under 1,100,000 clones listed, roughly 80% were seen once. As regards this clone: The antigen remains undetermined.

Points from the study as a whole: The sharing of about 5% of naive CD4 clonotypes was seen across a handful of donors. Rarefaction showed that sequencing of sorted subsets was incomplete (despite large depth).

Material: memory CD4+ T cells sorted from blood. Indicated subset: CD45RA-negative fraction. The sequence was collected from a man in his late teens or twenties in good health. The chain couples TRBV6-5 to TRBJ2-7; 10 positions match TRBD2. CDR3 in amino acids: CASSTRTSGSYEQYF. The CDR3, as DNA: TGTGCCAGCAGTACCCGGACTAGCGGCTCCTACGAGCAGTACTTC.